The 19 T cell receptor beta chains below come from one sample, sequenced in a study of identical twins. Via MiXCR, TCRdb re-called the 5' RACE reads, giving one row per CDR3 protein. The sample carries around 960,000 distinct CDR3 sequences, about 12% recorded once. The same data also went into a second study, on yellow fever vaccine responses in identical twins.

Sequenced input: PBMCs. These receptors were obtained from a woman aged 18-29 years in good health.

This chain uses TRBV7-8 with TRBJ2-1; D unresolved. This CDR3 is built from 15 residues. From germline, CDR1 is SGHVS and CDR2 FQNEAQ. Trimming shortened V by 4 bases and J by 2 bases, and 12 bases separated the two germline ends. CDR3 region: CASSYEAITYNEQFF. CDR3 in DNA: TGTGCCAGCAGCTACGAAGCTATCACCTACAATGAGCAGTTCTTC.

This chain links TRBV29-1 with TRBJ1-1, with D uncertain. The CDR3 sequence is 11 residues long. In germline, CDR1 is SQVTM, CDR2 ANQGSEA. V was trimmed by 4 bases and J by 11 bases, leaving 14 bases between them. The CDR3: CSVAPGSHAFF. CDR3 DNA sequence: TGCAGCGTTGCTCCGGGATCACATGCTTTCTTT.

This clonotype has only a few counts. The V and J genes are TRBV6-5 and TRBJ1-6, with D possibly TRBD1 on 5 matching bases. The CDR3 covers 14 residues. Germline V gene data show CDR1 as MNHEY and CDR2 as SVGAGI. Between the trimmed V and J ends, which lost 2 bases and 7 bases, there was a span of 9 bases. Here the CDR3 reads CASSYTGENSPLHF. The CDR3 region has the DNA TGTGCCAGCAGTTACACAGGAGAAAATTCACCCCTCCACTTT.

In this sample, this clonotype turned up a few times. The chain couples TRBV12-3 or TRBV12-4 to TRBJ1-2, with a tentative D call TRBD1 (6 bases). Trimming left V 7 bases short and J 5 bases short, with 23 bases between. This CDR3 is built from 16 residues. CDR3 DNA sequence: TGTGCCAGCAAGGGGGGGCAAGTTACGAGTAGATATGGCTACACCTTC. Amino acid sequence: CASKGGQVTSRYGYTF.

Only a few counts were recorded for this clonotype. This rearrangement joins TRBV12-3 or TRBV12-4 to TRBJ1-1, with unresolved D. V was pared by 5 bases and J by 13 bases, with 23 bases between. The CDR3 totals 14 residues. This chain's CDR3 is CASSPRRLNLGNFF. The CDR3 DNA sequence: TGTGCCAGCAGTCCCCGGAGGCTCAATTTGGGGAATTTCTTT.

J is TRBJ1-2 and V is TRBV20-1, with D tentatively TRBD1 (6 bases). The CDR3 runs to 17 residues. Trimming took 0 bases from V and 0 from J, leaving 17 bases between them. CDR1 and CDR2 from the germline V gene are DFQATT and SNEGSKA (reference sequence). The CDR3 loop is CSARDSGQTSTNYGYTF. CDR3 bases: TGCAGTGCTAGAGATTCGGGACAAACTTCGACTAACTATGGCTACACCTTC.

V gene TRBV19 combines with J gene TRBJ1-1; D is ambiguous. The CDR3 length is 14 residues. The germline V gene has CDR1 LNHDA and CDR2 SQIVND (reference sequence). Trimming shortened V by 3 bases and J by 1 base, and 9 bases separated the two germline ends. In DNA form, the CDR3 reads TGTGCCAGTAGTATTGGAATCGGGAACACTGAAGCTTTCTTT. Translated: CASSIGIGNTEAFF.

This clonotype has at least ten counts. This rearrangement joins TRBV20-1 to TRBJ2-1; unclear D gene. V was clipped by 0 bases and J by 6 bases, with 6 bases between them. Germline V CDR1 and CDR2: DFQATT, SNEGSKA (reference sequence). The CDR3 consists of 12 residues. The CDR3 DNA reads as TGCAGTGCTAGAGAACTCGGCAATGAGCAGTTCTTC. This translates into CSARELGNEQFF.

This clonotype has ten or more counts. The rearrangement joins TRBV20-1 to TRBJ1-2, with D tentatively TRBD1 (5 bases). Trimming cost V 2 bases and J 4 bases, with 14 bases left between them. The germline V gene has CDR1 DFQATT and CDR2 SNEGSKA (reference sequence). The CDR3 has 14 residues. The CDR3 DNA reads as TGCAGTGCTAGAACCGACAGCGAACCCTATGGCTACACCTTC. Protein sequence: CSARTDSEPYGYTF.

The V gene is TRBV24-1, the J gene TRBJ2-7; TRBD2 is a possible D gene (5 bases). The germline V gene encodes CDR1 KGHDR and CDR2 SFDVKD. The CDR3 contains 13 residues. The ends were cut back, 12 bases at V and 2 bases at J, with 16 bases in the middle. The DNA of the CDR3 is TGTGCCGCGGGCACTCCTGATGCCTACGAGCAGTACGTC. The encoded protein is CAAGTPDAYEQYV.

This clonotype was seen a handful of times. This chain connects TRBV20-1 to TRBJ1-6; possible D gene TRBD1, 6 bases. Germline CDR1 is DFQATT and CDR2 is SNEGSKA (reference sequence). The V gene lost 4 bases and the J gene lost 8 bases, with 12 bases spanning the gap. The length of the CDR3 is 13 residues. This CDR3 reads CSAKGQRYSPLHF. The CDR3 coding sequence is TGCAGTGCTAAAGGACAGCGCTATTCACCCCTCCACTTT.

This clonotype was seen a handful of times. This chain links TRBV10-3 with TRBJ1-1; D remains ambiguous. The germline gives CDR1 ENHRY, CDR2 SYGVKD. The CDR3 covers 14 residues. V shed 6 bases and J shed 2 bases, with 13 bases lying between them. As DNA, the CDR3 is TGTGCCATCAGCGCGACTGCCGAAAACACTGAAGCTTTCTTT. It specifies CAISATAENTEAFF.

This clonotype has only a few counts. The genes are TRBV14 and TRBJ2-5; unclear D gene. This CDR3 contains 13 residues. V shed 4 bases and J shed 0 bases, with 6 bases lying between them. Germline V lookup: CDR1 SGHDN, CDR2 FVKESK. The CDR3 DNA is TGTGCCAGCAGCCGACACTACCAAGAGACCCAGTACTTC. Translated, it gives CASSRHYQETQYF. The full variable domain, completed using reference TRBV14 and TRBJ2-5, is EAGVTQFPSHSVIEKGQTVTLRCDPISGHDNLYWYRRVMGKEIKFLLHFVKESKQDESGMPNNRFLAERTGGTYSTLKVQPAELEDSGVYFCASSRHYQETQYFGPGTRLLVL.

The chain recombines TRBV3-1 with TRBJ2-1, with 7 positions matching TRBD1. CDR3 size: 16 residues. V was pared by 3 bases and J by 4 bases, with 9 bases of the junction left unmatched. The germline gives CDR1 LGHDT, CDR2 YNNKEL (reference sequence). The CDR3 loop is CASSHTPGTAYNEQFF. Written as DNA, the CDR3 is TGTGCCAGCAGCCATACCCCCGGGACAGCATACAATGAGCAGTTCTTC.

This clonotype was counted only a few times. CDR3 in amino acids: CSVEGTSWNLNEQFF. CDR3 bases: TGCAGCGTTGAAGGGACTAGCTGGAATCTGAATGAGCAGTTCTTC. V gene TRBV29-1 combines with J gene TRBJ2-1, with 8 nucleotides matching TRBD2. The V gene end was trimmed by 1 base and the J gene end by 7 bases; junction bases not matched to a gene: 9. The CDR3 extends over 15 amino acids. CDR1 and CDR2 from the germline V gene are SQVTM and ANQGSEA.

This clonotype has only a few counts. The chain is built from TRBV11-2 and TRBJ2-5; 7 bases align to TRBD2. J was trimmed by 1 base and V by 1 base; bases with no gene match: 6. The CDR3 has 16 residues. Per the germline V gene, CDR1 is SGHAT and CDR2 is FQNNGV. CDR3 bases: TGTGCCAGCAGCTTAGCCGCGAGCGGGGTCCAAGAGACCCAGTACTTC. Translating gives CASSLAASGVQETQYF.

A few counts support this clonotype. CDR3 residues: CASSLVGREVAGELFF. In DNA form, the CDR3 reads TGCGCCAGCAGCTTGGTCGGCAGGGAGGTGGCCGGGGAGCTGTTTTTT. V usage is TRBV5-1 and J usage is TRBJ2-2; D perhaps matches TRBD2 (6 bases). V was pared by 0 bases and J by 6 bases, with 15 bases between. This CDR3 is 16 amino acids long. Looked up from germline, CDR1 is SGHRS and CDR2 is YFSETQ.

The J gene is TRBJ2-7, the V gene TRBV7-2; perhaps TRBD2 as D (6 bases). The V end lost 2 bases, the J end lost 3 bases, and 14 bases lay between the germline ends. This CDR3 has 15 residues. Germline values: CDR1 SGHTA, CDR2 FQGNSA. The CDR3 here is CASSLRGGSNYEQYV. In nucleotides, the CDR3 is TGTGCCAGCAGCTTACGGGGAGGTAGCAACTACGAGCAGTACGTC.

The chain has TRBV28 and TRBJ2-2, with D hard to call. Germline values: CDR1 MDHEN, CDR2 SYDVKM. Trimming took 8 bases from V and 5 from J, leaving 15 bases between them. The CDR3 runs 14 residues. DNA of the CDR3: TGTGCCAGCCTTTGGCAGGTGGGGACCGGGGAGCTGTTTTTT. Its protein is CASLWQVGTGELFF.